Listed below are T cell receptor beta chains from one sample, sequenced in a study of cytomegalovirus exposure and HLA in healthy donors. Generated by immunoSEQ multiplex PCR, the TCRdb table keeps only in-frame clones and is missing some. Altogether around 300,000 clones are present, approximately 85% being singletons, with the ten largest covering about 0.96%. The sequenced sample was PBMCs. Receptors were obtained from a man between 25 and 39 years old in good health and CMV-seronegative. CDR3s include the opening cysteine and the closing phenylalanine or tryptophan. A D gene is named only where the DNA matches it firmly. Expanded clones are given a class, and other clones once, few, many or no size at all.

D: TRBD1; J: TRBJ1-1; size: .; V: TRBV5-4; DNA: TGTGCCAGCAGCCTACCTTCGGCAGGGGGTTTGAGTGAAGCTTTCTTT; CDR3: CASSLPSAGGLSEAFF
D: .; J: TRBJ1-3; size: .; V: TRBV5-4; DNA: TGTGCCAGCAGCTTCAGGGGTGGAAACACCATATATTTT; CDR3: CASSFRGGNTIYF
D: TRBD1; J: TRBJ2-7; size: .; V: TRBV5-1; DNA: TGCGCCAGCAGCGACTCCCGGACAGGGAAGAACTACGAGCAGTACTTC; CDR3: CASSDSRTGKNYEQYF
D: TRBD1; J: TRBJ2-1; size: .; V: TRBV5-1; DNA: TGCGCCAGCCGGACAGGGGGTGAAAATGAGCAGTTCTTC; CDR3: CASRTGGENEQFF
D: TRBD1; J: TRBJ2-7; size: .; V: TRBV5-1; DNA: TGCGCCAGCAGCTACGCTCTGGGGACAGGCGGCGAGCAGTACTTC; CDR3: CASSYALGTGGEQYF
D: TRBD1; J: TRBJ2-7; size: .; V: TRBV5-1; DNA: TGCGCCAGCAGCTCCGGGACAGGGGGCTACGAGCAGTACTTC; CDR3: CASSSGTGGYEQYF
D: TRBD1; J: TRBJ1-5; size: once; V: TRBV5-1; DNA: TGCGCCAGCAGCTTTGAGACAGGGGCCAATCAGCCCCAGCATTTT; CDR3: CASSFETGANQPQHF
D: .; J: TRBJ1-6; size: .; V: TRBV14; DNA: TGTGCCAGCAGCCAGAACCCTGGACTCAATTCACCCCTCCACTTT; CDR3: CASSQNPGLNSPLHF
D: .; J: TRBJ1-2; size: .; V: TRBV19; DNA: TGTGCCAGTAGTATAGAAGGAGGCTATGGCTACACCTTC; CDR3: CASSIEGGYGYTF
D: .; J: TRBJ2-7; size: .; V: TRBV10-3; DNA: TGTGCCATCAGTGAGTCCGCCGGGAGTGTCAACTACGAGCAGTACTTC; CDR3: CAISESAGSVNYEQYF
D: .; J: TRBJ1-6; size: once; V: TRBV11-2; DNA: TGTGCCAGCAGCTTAGGGACAGCCTATAATTCACCCCTCCACTTT; CDR3: CASSLGTAYNSPLHF
D: .; J: TRBJ1-4; size: .; V: TRBV7-9; DNA: TGTGCCAGCAGCCTCCAGAATTGGGCGACAACTAATGAAAAACTGTTTTTT; CDR3: CASSLQNWATTNEKLFF
D: .; J: TRBJ1-2; size: .; V: TRBV5-1; DNA: TGCGCCAGCAGCTTAAACGGACTGCTGTATGGCTACACCTTC; CDR3: CASSLNGLLYGYTF
D: .; J: TRBJ1-4; size: .; V: TRBV5-8; DNA: TGTGCCAGCAGCAGGAGACTTGAAAAACTGTTTTTT; CDR3: CASSRRLEKLFF
D: TRBD1; J: TRBJ2-7; size: .; V: TRBV6-5; DNA: TGTGCCAGCAGTTACACCCGGACAGGGGTGTACGAGCAGTACTTC; CDR3: CASSYTRTGVYEQYF
D: TRBD1; J: TRBJ1-1; size: .; V: TRBV4-3; DNA: TGCGCCAGCAGCCAGGGACAGCAGAACACTGAAGCTTTCTTT; CDR3: CASSQGQQNTEAFF
D: TRBD2; J: TRBJ2-1; size: .; V: TRBV7-6; DNA: TGTGCCAGCAGCTTAGCGTGGACTAGCGGGGGAGATGAGCAGTTCTTC; CDR3: CASSLAWTSGGDEQFF
D: .; J: TRBJ1-1; size: few; V: TRBV14; DNA: TGTGCCAGCAGCCAAGTACGAAGGGGGGGCACTGAAGCTTTCTTT; CDR3: CASSQVRRGGTEAFF
D: TRBD1; J: TRBJ2-7; size: .; V: TRBV11-3; DNA: TGTGCCAGCAGCTTACGACAGGGCCTCTACGAGCAGTACTTC; CDR3: CASSLRQGLYEQYF
D: TRBD1; J: TRBJ2-7; size: .; V: TRBV9; DNA: TGTGCCAGCAGCGCCCACACTGGAGCCGGGACAGGGTTCTACGAGCAGTACTTC; CDR3: CASSAHTGAGTGFYEQYF
D: TRBD2; J: TRBJ2-7; size: .; V: TRBV6-5; DNA: TGTGCCAGCAGTTACTCGAGACGCGGGGGCGAGCAGTACTTC; CDR3: CASSYSRRGGEQYF
D: .; J: TRBJ2-3; size: .; V: TRBV6-5; DNA: TGTGCCAGCCGTCGGGTGGGGCTTAGCACAGATACGCAGTATTTT; CDR3: CASRRVGLSTDTQYF
D: .; J: TRBJ2-7; size: few; V: TRBV5-1; DNA: TGCGCCAGCTCTCGGTGGGGAGCCGAGCAGTACTTC; CDR3: CASSRWGAEQYF
D: TRBD1; J: TRBJ1-5; size: .; V: TRBV7-9; DNA: TGTGCCAGCAGCTTAGTGGGACAGGCCTCCCAGCCCCAGCATTTT; CDR3: CASSLVGQASQPQHF
D: TRBD1; J: TRBJ1-5; size: .; V: TRBV2; DNA: TGTGCCAGCAGGGAGACAGGGAGCAATCAGCCCCAGCATTTT; CDR3: CASRETGSNQPQHF
D: .; J: TRBJ2-1; size: .; V: TRBV5-1; DNA: TGCGCCAGCAGCTTGCTTAGTCTAGCCACCTACAATGAGCAGTTCTTC; CDR3: CASSLLSLATYNEQFF
D: TRBD1; J: TRBJ2-7; size: .; V: TRBV4-1; DNA: TGCGCCAGCAGCCATGCGGGACAGGGGGCGTTCGAGCAGTACTTC; CDR3: CASSHAGQGAFEQYF
D: TRBD1; J: TRBJ2-7; size: few; V: TRBV30; DNA: TGTGCCTGGAGGGGACAGCTCTACGAGCAGTACTTC; CDR3: CAWRGQLYEQYF
D: TRBD1; J: TRBJ1-1; size: .; V: TRBV5-1; DNA: TGCGCCAGCAGCGAGGGGCAGGGGGCGGGTAGGACTGAAGCTTTCTTT; CDR3: CASSEGQGAGRTEAFF
D: .; J: TRBJ1-5; size: .; V: TRBV7-2; DNA: TGTGCCAGCAGCTTAGGTGTGTTGGGAAGGGGACAGCCCCAGCATTTT; CDR3: CASSLGVLGRGQPQHF
D: TRBD1; J: TRBJ2-7; size: .; V: TRBV19; DNA: TGTGCCAGTAGACCTGACAGGGGAGACGAGCAGTACTTC; CDR3: CASRPDRGDEQYF
D: .; J: TRBJ2-2; size: .; V: TRBV9; DNA: TGTGCCAGCAGCGTAAGGGGAGGGAACACCGGGGAGCTGTTTTTT; CDR3: CASSVRGGNTGELFF
D: TRBD1; J: TRBJ1-6; size: .; V: TRBV6-5; DNA: TGTGCCAGCAGTTACTATGGGACAGTAAATTCACCCCTCCACTTT; CDR3: CASSYYGTVNSPLHF
D: .; J: TRBJ2-1; size: .; V: TRBV7-8; DNA: TGTGCCAGCAGCTTAGGAAATGAGAATGAGCAGTTCTTC; CDR3: CASSLGNENEQFF
D: .; J: TRBJ1-6; size: .; V: TRBV6-1; DNA: TGTGCCAGCAGTGAAGCGCCAGGGCCTTATAATTCACCCCTCCACTTT; CDR3: CASSEAPGPYNSPLHF
D: TRBD1; J: TRBJ2-1; size: .; V: TRBV18; DNA: TGTGCCAGCTCACCGGGGCAGGGGGCTGGAAATGAGCAGTTCTTC; CDR3: CASSPGQGAGNEQFF
D: .; J: TRBJ1-3; size: .; V: TRBV7-2; DNA: TGTGCCAGCAGCCTCCAGTCCGGAAACACCATATATTTT; CDR3: CASSLQSGNTIYF
D: TRBD1; J: TRBJ1-2; size: .; V: TRBV7-9; DNA: TGTGCCAGCAGCCCTAGGTCAGGGGGCACTCTACCCGACTATGGCTACACCTTC; CDR3: CASSPRSGGTLPDYGYTF
D: .; J: TRBJ2-2; size: .; V: TRBV6-4; DNA: TGTGCCAGCAGTCGAGACTACACCGGGGAGCTGTTTTTT; CDR3: CASSRDYTGELFF
D: .; J: TRBJ1-1; size: .; V: TRBV7-9; DNA: TGTGCCACGACGGACGGACAGAACACTGAAGCTTTCTTT; CDR3: CATTDGQNTEAFF
D: TRBD1; J: TRBJ1-4; size: .; V: TRBV5-8; DNA: TGTGCCAGCAGCGCGATGGGACAGGGTCGGGAAAAACTGTTTTTT; CDR3: CASSAMGQGREKLFF
D: .; J: TRBJ2-1; size: .; V: TRBV5-1; DNA: TGCGCCAGCAGCTTCGAGGGGGGGCCTAACAATGAGCAGTTCTTC; CDR3: CASSFEGGPNNEQFF
D: TRBD1; J: TRBJ2-7; size: .; V: TRBV5-1; DNA: TGCGCCAGCAGCTCTAATTCCGGGACAGGGGTCGAGCAGTACTTC; CDR3: CASSSNSGTGVEQYF
D: .; J: TRBJ1-2; size: .; V: TRBV19; DNA: TGTGCCAGTAGTTCCGGACAGCCCTATGGCTACACCTTC; CDR3: CASSSGQPYGYTF
D: TRBD2; J: TRBJ2-2; size: .; V: TRBV15; DNA: TGTGCCACCAGCGGAGTTAGTAGGGACTATAACACCGGGGAGCTGTTTTTT; CDR3: CATSGVSRDYNTGELFF
D: .; J: TRBJ2-2; size: .; V: TRBV12-5; DNA: TGTGCTAGTGCCCATCGACAGAACACCGGGGAGCTGTTTTTT; CDR3: CASAHRQNTGELFF
D: TRBD1; J: TRBJ2-5; size: .; V: TRBV10-1; DNA: TGCGCCAGCAGTGAGTCAGGGGACCGGGACAGGAAAGAGACCCAGTACTTC; CDR3: CASSESGDRDRKETQYF
D: .; J: TRBJ2-5; size: .; V: TRBV27; DNA: TGTGCCAGCAGTCTCAGGGGAAGGAGAGAGACCCAGTACTTC; CDR3: CASSLRGRRETQYF
D: .; J: TRBJ1-2; size: .; V: TRBV5-1; DNA: TGCGCCAGCAGCTTGGCGTTCGCCGGGGGGCCCTATGGCTACACCTTC; CDR3: CASSLAFAGGPYGYTF
D: .; J: TRBJ1-1; size: .; V: TRBV6-5; DNA: TGTGCCAGCAGTTACCGGGGGTCTGAAGCTTTCTTT; CDR3: CASSYRGSEAFF
D: TRBD1; J: TRBJ1-2; size: few; V: TRBV7-2; DNA: TGTGCCAGCAGCTTAGGGCTGGGGACAGGAGGTAGCTACACCTTC; CDR3: CASSLGLGTGGSYTF
D: TRBD1; J: TRBJ1-2; size: .; V: TRBV9; DNA: TGTGCCAGCAGCGTTACAGGGGAAGGCTACACCTTC; CDR3: CASSVTGEGYTF
D: .; J: TRBJ1-2; size: .; V: TRBV14; DNA: TGTGCCAGCAGCCAAGAGCCGGGCTATGGCTACACCTTC; CDR3: CASSQEPGYGYTF
D: TRBD1; J: TRBJ1-5; size: once; V: TRBV5-1; DNA: TGCGCCAGCAGCTTGGAGTTCTCGACAGGGAGCCCCCCTCGAGGTAGCAATCAGCCCCAGCATTTT; CDR3: CASSLEFSTGSPPRGSNQPQHF
D: TRBD2; J: TRBJ2-1; size: .; V: TRBV7-9; DNA: TGTGCCAGCAGCGGCCCGGGACTAGCCAATGAGCAGTTCTTC; CDR3: CASSGPGLANEQFF
D: TRBD1; J: TRBJ2-2; size: .; V: TRBV5-4; DNA: TGTGCCAGCAACACCGGGACAGGGAATACCGGGGAGCTGTTTTTT; CDR3: CASNTGTGNTGELFF
D: TRBD1; J: TRBJ2-1; size: .; V: TRBV27; DNA: TGTGCCAGCAGTTTTGGCCTACCGGGACAGGGGGAGTTCTTC; CDR3: CASSFGLPGQGEFF